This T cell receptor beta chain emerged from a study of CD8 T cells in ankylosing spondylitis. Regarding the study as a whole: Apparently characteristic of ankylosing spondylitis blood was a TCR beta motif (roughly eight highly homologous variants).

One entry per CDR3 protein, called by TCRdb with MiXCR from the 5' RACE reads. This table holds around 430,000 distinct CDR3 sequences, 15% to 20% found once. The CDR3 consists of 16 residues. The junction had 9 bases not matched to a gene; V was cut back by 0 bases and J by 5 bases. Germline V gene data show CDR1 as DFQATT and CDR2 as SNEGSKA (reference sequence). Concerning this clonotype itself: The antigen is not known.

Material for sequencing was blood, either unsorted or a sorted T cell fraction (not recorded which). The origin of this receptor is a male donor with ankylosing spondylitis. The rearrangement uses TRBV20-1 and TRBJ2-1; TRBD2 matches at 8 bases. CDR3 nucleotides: TGCAGTGCTAGAGAGAATCCAGCGGGGGCACACAATGAGCAGTTCTTC. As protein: CSARENPAGAHNEQFF.